The sequence of this T cell receptor beta chain was determined in a study of CD8 T cells in ankylosing spondylitis. Preparation of TCR beta libraries was done by quantitative 5'-RACE with molecular barcodes. A single record per CDR3 protein comes from TCRdb applying MiXCR to the 5' RACE reads. This sample yields more than 150,000 distinct CDR3 sequences, of which roughly 10% are seen a single time; around 29% belongs to the top ten. The sequenced sample consisted of blood, either unsorted or a sorted T cell fraction (not recorded which). This clonotype originated in a male donor with ankylosing spondylitis or in good health (not recorded which).

As DNA, the CDR3 is TGTGCCAGCAGCTGGACTAGCGGGAGTCGGAAGGCCGGGGAGCTGTTTTTT. Protein: CASSWTSGSRKAGELFF. The chain carries TRBV7-2 and TRBJ2-2; TRBD2 aligns across 13 bases. The CDR3 runs 17 residues. Trimming removed 4 bases from V and 6 bases from J; junction bases left unmatched: 8. CDR1 and CDR2 (germline): SGHTA, FQGNSA.